This is a list of T cell receptor beta chains from one sample in a study of blood T cell repertoires in COVID-19. Clones were read by immunoSEQ multiplex PCR, and TCRdb kept only the in-frame ones, dropping some. The table includes 150,000 to 200,000 clones, roughly 87% detected once. Sequencing input: peripheral blood. These receptors all come from a woman aged 70-85 years with COVID-19, enrolled during active disease. Each CDR3 is given with its conserved first and last residue. The order of the fields is D gene, J gene, V gene, clone size, CDR3 protein, CDR3 DNA. A D gene is named only where the DNA matches it firmly. Rows may omit the clone size; those that give it use once, few, many or a size class.

NA | TRBJ1-1 | TRBV3-1/TRBV3-2 | NA | CASSRGGNTEAFF | TGTGCCAGCAGTCGGGGGGGTAACACTGAAGCTTTCTTT
TRBD2 | TRBJ2-3 | TRBV19 | NA | CASKGLGPDTQYF | TGTGCCAGTAAGGGACTAGGGCCAGATACGCAGTATTTT
NA | TRBJ2-3 | TRBV5-1 | NA | CASSFRDLTDTQYF | TGCGCCAGCAGCTTCCGGGATTTGACAGATACGCAGTATTTT
NA | TRBJ2-7 | TRBV7-2 | NA | CASSLEPTYEQYF | TGTGCCAGCAGCTTAGAGCCTACCTACGAGCAGTACTTC
TRBD1 | TRBJ1-2 | TRBV19 | NA | CASRTTGGYGYTF | TGTGCCAGTAGGACAACAGGGGGCTATGGCTACACCTTC
NA | TRBJ1-2 | TRBV6-5 | NA | CASVGGPPYGYTF | TGTGCCAGCGTAGGGGGACCTCCCTATGGCTACACCTTC
NA | TRBJ1-5 | TRBV6-5 | NA | CASSQHQNQPQHF | TGTGCCAGCAGCCAACACCAAAATCAGCCCCAGCATTTT
TRBD1 | TRBJ1-2 | TRBV28 | NA | CASRPAPLTGGYTF | TGTGCCAGCAGGCCAGCCCCCTTGACAGGGGGCTACACCTTC
NA | TRBJ1-1 | TRBV29-1 | NA | CSVGAENTEAFF | TGCAGCGTTGGAGCCGAGAACACTGAAGCTTTCTTT
NA | TRBJ1-6 | TRBV19 | NA | CASSLQVTAYSPLHF | TGTGCCAGTAGTTTGCAAGTGACAGCCTATTCACCCCTCCACTTT
NA | TRBJ2-7 | TRBV30 | NA | CAWFPLSSYEQYF | TGTGCCTGGTTCCCCCTGAGCTCCTACGAGCAGTACTTC
TRBD2 | TRBJ2-3 | TRBV6-6 | NA | CASSSLAGGIDTQYF | TGTGCCAGCAGTTCCCTAGCGGGAGGGATCGATACGCAGTATTTT
NA | TRBJ1-5 | TRBV2 | NA | CASSEERSNQPQHF | TGTGCCAGCAGTGAAGAGAGGAGCAATCAGCCCCAGCATTTT
NA | TRBJ2-7 | TRBV9 | NA | CASSESAGNREQYF | TGTGCCAGCAGTGAATCCGCGGGGAATCGCGAGCAGTACTTC
NA | TRBJ1-4 | TRBV30 | NA | CAWIPRGNEKLFF | TGTGCCTGGATCCCGCGGGGGAATGAAAAACTGTTTTTT
NA | TRBJ1-5 | TRBV18 | NA | CASSPNYSNQPQHF | TGTGCCAGCTCACCGAACTATAGCAATCAGCCCCAGCATTTT
TRBD1 | TRBJ2-1 | TRBV10-3 | NA | CATKGQYNEQFF | TGTGCCACGAAGGGACAGTACAATGAGCAGTTCTTC
TRBD1 | TRBJ1-1 | TRBV19 | NA | CASSITTGPNTEAFF | TGTGCCAGTAGTATAACGACAGGGCCGAACACTGAAGCTTTCTTT
TRBD2 | TRBJ2-2 | TRBV6-2/TRBV6-3 | NA | CASSYTIGTSGRVTGELFF | TGTGCCAGCAGTTACACGATCGGGACTAGCGGGAGAGTAACCGGGGAGCTGTTTTTT
NA | TRBJ2-3 | TRBV19 | few | CASSEGNRAWDTQYF | TGTGCCAGTAGTGAAGGGAACAGGGCTTGGGATACGCAGTATTTT
NA | TRBJ2-5 | TRBV2 | NA | CASSPSTTQETQYF | TGTGCCAGCAGTCCCTCGACTACCCAAGAGACCCAGTACTTC
NA | TRBJ1-1 | TRBV2 | NA | CASDLMARTEAFF | TGTGCCAGCGACCTCATGGCCAGGACTGAAGCTTTCTTT
NA | TRBJ1-3 | TRBV12-3/TRBV12-4 | NA | CASSSGNTIYF | TGTGCCAGCAGTTCGGGAAACACCATATATTTT
TRBD1 | TRBJ1-2 | TRBV2 | NA | CASSERDRGYGYTF | TGTGCCAGCAGTGAGAGGGACAGGGGATATGGCTACACCTTC
TRBD1 | TRBJ1-4 | TRBV5-1 | NA | CASSLGGTDNEKLFF | TGCGCCAGCAGCTTGGGGGGGACAGATAATGAAAAACTGTTTTTT
NA | TRBJ2-1 | TRBV11-2 | once | CASSLKPTVSSYNEQFF | TGTGCCAGCAGCTTAAAACCGACAGTCAGCTCCTACAATGAGCAGTTCTTC
NA | TRBJ1-1 | TRBV5-6 | few | CASSLDGRTEAFF | TGTGCCAGCAGCTTGGATGGCCGCACTGAAGCTTTCTTT
TRBD1 | TRBJ1-3 | TRBV5-1 | NA | CASSLGQGMGNTIYF | TGCGCCAGCAGCTTGGGACAGGGAATGGGAAACACCATATATTTT
NA | TRBJ2-3 | TRBV10-3 | NA | CAISETRDTLGTDTQYF | TGTGCCATCAGTGAGACCCGGGACACCCTAGGGACAGATACGCAGTATTTT
TRBD1 | TRBJ2-5 | TRBV10-1 | NA | CASSESYGTGQETQYF | TGCGCCAGCAGTGAGTCATATGGGACAGGCCAAGAGACCCAGTACTTC
TRBD1 | TRBJ1-5 | TRBV7-6 | NA | CASSLNPAGGFQNQPQHF | TGTGCCAGCAGCTTAAATCCGGCAGGGGGCTTTCAAAATCAGCCCCAGCATTTT
TRBD1 | TRBJ1-1 | TRBV5-1 | NA | CASSKGQGPTEAFF | TGCGCCAGCAGCAAGGGACAGGGGCCCACTGAAGCTTTCTTT
TRBD1 | TRBJ1-5 | TRBV5-4 | NA | CASSITGGRDQPQHF | TGTGCCAGCAGCATTACAGGGGGCAGGGATCAGCCCCAGCATTTT
NA | TRBJ2-3 | TRBV7-6 | NA | CASGPGGTSTDTQYF | TGTGCCAGCGGTCCGGGGGGCACTAGCACAGATACGCAGTATTTT
NA | TRBJ1-3 | TRBV11-2 | NA | CASSESSGNTIYF | TGTGCCAGTAGTGAGAGCTCTGGAAACACCATATATTTT
NA | TRBJ2-2 | TRBV5-6 | NA | CASSVSLRDTGELFF | TGTGCCAGCAGCGTCAGCCTCCGGGACACCGGGGAGCTGTTTTTT
NA | TRBJ2-7 | TRBV5-6 | NA | CASRRRDVGEQYF | TGTGCCAGCAGACGGCGGGATGTCGGGGAGCAGTACTTC
TRBD1 | TRBJ1-5 | TRBV5-1 | many | CASSPGQGALQPQHF | TGCGCCAGCAGCCCCGGACAGGGGGCTCTTCAGCCCCAGCATTTT
NA | TRBJ2-7 | TRBV21-1 | NA | CASSKVPRDRVVNEQYF | TGTGCCAGCAGCAAGGTGCCCCGGGATCGTGTGGTGAACGAGCAGTACTTC
NA | TRBJ2-1 | TRBV15 | NA | CATRIGLANNEQFF | TGTGCCACCAGGATTGGGCTAGCGAACAATGAGCAGTTCTTC
TRBD1 | TRBJ1-1 | TRBV6-5 | NA | CASSQGAWTEAFF | TGTGCCAGCAGCCAGGGGGCTTGGACTGAAGCTTTCTTT
NA | TRBJ2-2 | TRBV5-1 | once | CASRIGGPGELFF | TGCGCCAGCAGGATAGGGGGACCCGGGGAGCTGTTTTTT
NA | TRBJ1-1 | TRBV12-3/TRBV12-4 | NA | CASSLETDTEAFF | TGTGCCAGCAGTTTGGAGACGGACACTGAAGCTTTCTTT